Included here is one T cell receptor beta chain sequence, with context. Between the trimmed V and J ends, which lost 0 bases and 6 bases, there was a span of 7 bases. Germline CDR1 reads KGHSH; CDR2 reads LQKENI. The CDR3 runs to 13 residues. Methods used by the authors: Reference gene primer amplification in the assay estimated nucleated cell counts. Some clones are missing from TCRdb's copy, which holds only in-frame ones; the method was immunoSEQ multiplex PCR. The D gene and trimming were derived from the DNA, and the V and J assignments and clone size from that table. The table has tens of thousands of clones, about four fifths seen once. This record comes from a study of blood T cell repertoires in COVID-19. The wider study: The United States, Italy and Spain provided the acute and convalescent COVID-19 samples. PBMCs, B-cell-depleted T cells, or T cells provided the cDNA or gDNA that made up the material.

A Seattle source enrolled patients during active infection and followed them longitudinally. The genes are TRBV18 and TRBJ2-3; D ambiguous. Material: peripheral blood. The sequence was obtained from an elderly man with COVID-19, enrolled during active disease. In DNA form, the CDR3 reads TGTGCCAGCTCACCACCGTTGCGTGATACGCAGTATTTT. Translation gives CASSPPLRDTQYF.